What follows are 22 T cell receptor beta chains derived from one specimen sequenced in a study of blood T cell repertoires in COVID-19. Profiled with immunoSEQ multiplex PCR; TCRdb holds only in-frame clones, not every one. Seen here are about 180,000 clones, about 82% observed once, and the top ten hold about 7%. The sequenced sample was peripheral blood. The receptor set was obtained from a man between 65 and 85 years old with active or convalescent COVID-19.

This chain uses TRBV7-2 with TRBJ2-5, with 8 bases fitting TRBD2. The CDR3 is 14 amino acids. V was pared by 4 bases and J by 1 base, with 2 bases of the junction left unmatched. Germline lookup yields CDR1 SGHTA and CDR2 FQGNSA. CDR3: CASSSAGVQETQYF. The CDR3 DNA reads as TGTGCCAGCAGCTCAGCGGGAGTCCAAGAGACCCAGTACTTC.

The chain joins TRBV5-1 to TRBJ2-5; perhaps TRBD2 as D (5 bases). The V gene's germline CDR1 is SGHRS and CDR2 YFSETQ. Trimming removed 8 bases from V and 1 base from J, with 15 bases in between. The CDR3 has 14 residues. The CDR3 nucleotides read TGCGCCAGTACTCTAACGGGAACCCAAGAGACCCAGTACTTC. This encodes CASTLTGTQETQYF.

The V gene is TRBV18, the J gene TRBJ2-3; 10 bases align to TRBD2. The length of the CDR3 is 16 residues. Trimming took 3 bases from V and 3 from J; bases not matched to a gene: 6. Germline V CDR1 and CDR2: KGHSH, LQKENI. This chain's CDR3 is CASSPHRAGGTDTQYF. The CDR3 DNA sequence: TGTGCCAGCTCACCCCATCGAGCGGGGGGGACAGATACGCAGTATTTT.

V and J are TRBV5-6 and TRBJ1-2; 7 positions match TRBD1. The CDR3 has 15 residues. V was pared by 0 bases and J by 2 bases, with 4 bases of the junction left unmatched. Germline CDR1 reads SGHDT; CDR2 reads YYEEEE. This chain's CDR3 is CASSLDRGGNYGYTF. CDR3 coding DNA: TGTGCCAGCAGCTTGGACAGGGGTGGAAACTATGGCTACACCTTC.

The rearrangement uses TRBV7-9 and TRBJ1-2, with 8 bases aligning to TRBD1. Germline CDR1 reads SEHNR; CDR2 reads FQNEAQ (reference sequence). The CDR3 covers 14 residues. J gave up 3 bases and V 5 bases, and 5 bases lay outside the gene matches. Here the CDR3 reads CASSAATGDYGYTF. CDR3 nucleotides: TGTGCCAGCAGCGCCGCGACAGGGGACTATGGCTACACCTTC.

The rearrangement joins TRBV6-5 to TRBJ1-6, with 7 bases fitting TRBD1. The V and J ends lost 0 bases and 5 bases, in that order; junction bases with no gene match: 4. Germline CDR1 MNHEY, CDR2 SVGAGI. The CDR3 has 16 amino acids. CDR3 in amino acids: CASSYSAGTDNSPLHF. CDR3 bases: TGTGCCAGCAGTTACTCGGCCGGGACAGATAATTCACCCCTCCACTTT.

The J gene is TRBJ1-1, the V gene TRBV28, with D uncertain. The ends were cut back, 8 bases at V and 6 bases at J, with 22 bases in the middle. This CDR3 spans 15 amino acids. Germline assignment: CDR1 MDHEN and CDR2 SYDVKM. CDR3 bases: TGTGCCAGCCCCCTTTTCGGGCTGTGGAGGGCTGAAGCTTTCTTT. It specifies CASPLFGLWRAEAFF.

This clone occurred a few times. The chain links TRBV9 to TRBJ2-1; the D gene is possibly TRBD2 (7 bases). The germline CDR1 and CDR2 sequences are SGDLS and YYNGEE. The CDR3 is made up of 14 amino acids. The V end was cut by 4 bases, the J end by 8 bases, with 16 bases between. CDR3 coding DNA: TGTGCCAGCAGCACAAGGACGGGGGGCGATGAGCAGTTCTTC. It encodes CASSTRTGGDEQFF. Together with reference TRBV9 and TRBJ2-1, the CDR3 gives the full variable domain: DSGVTQTPKHLITATGQRVTLRCSPRSGDLSVYWYQQSLDQGLQFLIQYYNGEERAKGNILERFSAQQFPDLHSELNLSSLELGDSALYFCASSTRTGGDEQFFGPGTRLTVL.

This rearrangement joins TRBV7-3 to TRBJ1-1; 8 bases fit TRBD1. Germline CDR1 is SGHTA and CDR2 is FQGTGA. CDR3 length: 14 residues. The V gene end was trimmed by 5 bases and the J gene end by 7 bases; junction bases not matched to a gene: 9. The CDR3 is CASSPRQGRNEAFF. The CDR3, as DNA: TGTGCCAGCAGCCCACGACAGGGGCGGAATGAAGCTTTCTTT. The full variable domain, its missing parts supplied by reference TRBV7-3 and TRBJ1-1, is GAGVSQTPSNKVTEKGKYVELRCDPISGHTALYWYRQSLGQGPEFLIYFQGTGAADDSGLPNDRFFAVRPEGSVSTLKIQRTERGDSAVYLCASSPRQGRNEAFFGQGTRLTVV.

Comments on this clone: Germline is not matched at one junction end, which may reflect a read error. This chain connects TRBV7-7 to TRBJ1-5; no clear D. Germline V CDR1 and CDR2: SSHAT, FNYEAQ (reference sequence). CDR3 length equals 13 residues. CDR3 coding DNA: TGTGCTAGCAGCTTAGGCGGGGATCAGCCCCAGCATTTT. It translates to CASSLGGDQPQHF.

The CDR3 loop is CASSGTRTGSSYNEQFF. DNA of the CDR3: TGTGCCAGCAGTGGCACCAGGACGGGGAGCTCCTACAATGAGCAGTTCTTC. This chain links TRBV2 with TRBJ2-1; the D gene is possibly TRBD2 (5 bases). CDR1 and CDR2 from the germline V gene are SNHLY and FYNNEI. CDR3 size: 17 residues. V lost 4 bases and J 0 bases, leaving 16 bases between the germline ends.

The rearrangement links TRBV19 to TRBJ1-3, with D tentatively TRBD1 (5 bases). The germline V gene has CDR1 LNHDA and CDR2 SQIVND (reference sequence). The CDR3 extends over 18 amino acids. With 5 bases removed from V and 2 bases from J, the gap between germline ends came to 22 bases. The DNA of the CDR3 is TGTGCCAGTAGTCTCCGGGACTTTGGGTCCGCGCCTGGAAACACCATATATTTT. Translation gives CASSLRDFGSAPGNTIYF. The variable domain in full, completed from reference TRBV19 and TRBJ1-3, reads DGGITQSPKYLFRKEGQNVTLSCEQNLNHDAMYWYRQDPGQGLRLIYYSQIVNDFQKGDIAEGYSVSREKKESFPLTVTSAQKNPTAFYLCASSLRDFGSAPGNTIYFGEGSWLTVV.

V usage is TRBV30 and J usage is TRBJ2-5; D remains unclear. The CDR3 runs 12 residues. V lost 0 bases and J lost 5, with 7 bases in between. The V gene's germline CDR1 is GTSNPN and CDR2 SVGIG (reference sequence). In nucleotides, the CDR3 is TGTGCCTGGAGTGTACTGAGGGAGACCCAGTACTTC. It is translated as CAWSVLRETQYF.

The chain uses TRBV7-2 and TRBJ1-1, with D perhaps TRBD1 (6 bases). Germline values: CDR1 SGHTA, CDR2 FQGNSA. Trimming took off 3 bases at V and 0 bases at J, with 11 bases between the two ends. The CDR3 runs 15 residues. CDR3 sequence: CASSLGGPMNTEAFF. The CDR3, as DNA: TGTGCCAGCAGCTTGGGGGGGCCAATGAACACTGAAGCTTTCTTT.

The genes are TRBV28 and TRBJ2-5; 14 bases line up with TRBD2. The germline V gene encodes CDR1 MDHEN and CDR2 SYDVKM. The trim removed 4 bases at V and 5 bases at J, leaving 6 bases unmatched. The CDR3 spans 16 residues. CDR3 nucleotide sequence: TGTGCCAGCAGTTCCGGGACTAGCGGGAGTTTGGAGACCCAGTACTTC. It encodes CASSSGTSGSLETQYF. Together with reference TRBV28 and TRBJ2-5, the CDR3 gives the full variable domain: DVKVTQSSRYLVKRTGEKVFLECVQDMDHENMFWYRQDPGLGLRLIYFSYDVKMKEKGDIPEGYSVSREKKERFSLILESASTNQTSMYLCASSSGTSGSLETQYFGPGTRLLVL.

This chain's CDR3 is CASSLSSSGRANEQYF. The CDR3 DNA is TGTGCCAGCAGCCTTAGCAGTAGCGGGAGGGCCAACGAGCAGTACTTC. This chain joins TRBV5-6 and TRBJ2-7, with TRBD2 matching 11 bases. The CDR3 length is 16 residues. V was clipped by 4 bases and J by 5 bases; unmatched bases: 11. Germline loops: CDR1 SGHDT, CDR2 YYEEEE.

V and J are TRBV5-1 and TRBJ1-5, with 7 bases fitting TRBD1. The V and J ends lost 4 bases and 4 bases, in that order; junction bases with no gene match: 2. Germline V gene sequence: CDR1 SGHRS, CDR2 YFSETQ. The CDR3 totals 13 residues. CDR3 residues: CASSTGDNQPQHF. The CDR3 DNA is TGCGCCAGCAGCACAGGGGATAATCAGCCCCAGCATTTT.

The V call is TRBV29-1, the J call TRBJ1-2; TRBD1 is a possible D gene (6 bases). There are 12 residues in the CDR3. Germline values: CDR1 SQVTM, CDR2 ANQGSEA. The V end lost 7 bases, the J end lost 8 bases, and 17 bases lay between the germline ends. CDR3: CSAARGAEGYTF. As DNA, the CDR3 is TGCAGCGCCGCCCGGGGGGCAGAAGGCTACACCTTC.

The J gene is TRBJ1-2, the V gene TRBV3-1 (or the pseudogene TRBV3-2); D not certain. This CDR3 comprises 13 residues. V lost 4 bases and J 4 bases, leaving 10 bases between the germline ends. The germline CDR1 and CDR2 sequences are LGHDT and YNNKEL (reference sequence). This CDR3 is CASSPDGVYGYTF. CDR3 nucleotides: TGTGCCAGCAGCCCCGACGGGGTCTATGGCTACACCTTC.

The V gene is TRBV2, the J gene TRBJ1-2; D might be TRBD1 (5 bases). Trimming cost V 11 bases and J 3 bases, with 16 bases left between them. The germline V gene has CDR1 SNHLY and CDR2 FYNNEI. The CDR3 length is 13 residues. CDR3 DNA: TGTGCCGGTGGACGCGGGGGGGACTATGGCTACACCTTC. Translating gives CAGGRGGDYGYTF.

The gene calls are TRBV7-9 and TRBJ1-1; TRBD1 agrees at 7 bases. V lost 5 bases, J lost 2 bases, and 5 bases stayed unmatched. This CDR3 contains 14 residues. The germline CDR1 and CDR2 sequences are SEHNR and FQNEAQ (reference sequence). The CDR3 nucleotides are TGTGCCAGCAGCCCCCAGGGGGGAAACACTGAAGCTTTCTTT. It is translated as CASSPQGGNTEAFF.

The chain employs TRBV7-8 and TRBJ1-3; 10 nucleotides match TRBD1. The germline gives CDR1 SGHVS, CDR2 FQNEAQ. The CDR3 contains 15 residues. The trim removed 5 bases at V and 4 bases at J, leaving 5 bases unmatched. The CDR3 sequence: CASSDQDRGGNTIYF. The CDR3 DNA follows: TGTGCCAGCAGCGACCAGGACAGGGGGGGAAACACCATATATTTT.